The source of this T cell receptor beta chain is a study of OX40 agonist ivuxolimab in advanced cancers. Looking at the study overall: People who had prior anti-PD-1, anti-PD-L1 or anti-CTLA-4 therapy could take part, and under 45% had some.

Remarks on this clone: Antigen specificity is unknown.

Measured with immunoSEQ multiplex PCR; TCRdb has only the in-frame clones, and not every one. The sample records 60,000 to 70,000 clones, 85% to 90% being singletons. Study-level results: Clonal expansion from baseline to week 6 occurred in both CD4+ and CD8+ T cells.

The source material was CD4+ or CD8+ T cells sorted from blood, sampled in a trial of the OX40 agonist ivuxolimab. The TCR sequence derives from an adult with an advanced solid tumor such as melanoma, head and neck, liver or kidney cancer.

The CDR3 nucleotides read TGTGCCAGTAGTACCCAGAGAAGACAGCCGCCTAATGAAAAACTGTTTTTT. It translates to CASSTQRRQPPNEKLFF. The chain couples TRBV19 to TRBJ1-4; possibly TRBD1 for D (5 bases). V was shortened by 4 bases and J by 3 bases, with 18 bases between the two germline ends. Per the germline V gene, CDR1 is LNHDA and CDR2 is SQIVND (reference sequence). This CDR3 comprises 17 residues.